The T cell receptor (beta chain) described here comes from a study of cytomegalovirus exposure and HLA in healthy donors. Study overall: Among about 179 million T cells, an earlier analysis found around 100 million unique TCR beta sequences.

This clone occurred a few times. V was trimmed by 0 bases and J by 7 bases, leaving 16 bases between them. Germline V gene sequence: CDR1 MNHEY, CDR2 SVGAGI. There are 16 residues in the CDR3. PCR amplification relied on 60 Vbeta primers (plus 13 Jbeta primers). Libraries were prepared by immunoSEQ multiplex PCR; TCRdb keeps only in-frame clonotypes and omits some of them. The sample has 200,000 or so clones, 81% seen once. J is TRBJ2-1 and V is TRBV6-5; D might be TRBD2 (7 bases). Input material: PBMCs. The TCR sequence derives from a woman between 18 and 29 years old in good health and CMV-seropositive. DNA of the CDR3: TGTGCCAGCAGTTACTCTGGGGGGGGCCTAAGAAATGAGCAGTTCTTC. Protein: CASSYSGGGLRNEQFF.